These 17 T cell receptor beta chains share one sample of origin, sequenced in a study of blood T cell repertoires in COVID-19. Repertoires were generated with immunoSEQ multiplex PCR, while TCRdb's copy carries only in-frame clones and drops some. Found here are about 150,000 clones, 80% to 90% of them singletons; the top ten hold roughly 8.6%. Sequenced input: PBMCs or T cells enriched from blood (not recorded which). Every receptor here comes from a woman between 45 and 60 years old who had recovered from COVID-19.

This clone was detected only a few times. V is TRBV9 and J is TRBJ1-2; D is unresolved. CDR1 SGDLS and CDR2 YYNGEE come from the germline V gene. CDR3 length: 15 amino acids. V lost 0 bases to trimming and J lost 0 bases, with 9 bases between them. The CDR3 loop is CASSVGAGANYGYTF. CDR3 DNA sequence: TGTGCCAGCAGCGTAGGCGCCGGGGCTAACTATGGCTACACCTTC.

The chain employs TRBV7-9 and TRBJ1-2; 8 bases agree with TRBD1. After removal of 2 bases from V and 6 bases from J, the junction contained 5 bases not matched to a gene. Germline V gives CDR1 SEHNR, CDR2 FQNEAQ (reference sequence). The CDR3 is 14 residues long. CDR3 protein: CASSLRDRPHGYTF. The CDR3 DNA reads as TGTGCCAGCAGCTTAAGGGACAGGCCCCATGGCTACACCTTC.

This clone was found once. This sequence joins TRBV7-9 and TRBJ2-2; D unclear. The CDR3 length is 13 residues. V was shortened by 6 bases and J by 0 bases, with 5 bases between the two germline ends. Germline CDR1 is SEHNR and CDR2 is FQNEAQ (reference sequence). The CDR3 nucleotides are TGTGCCAGCAGTCCTACGAACACCGGGGAGCTGTTTTTT. This sequence encodes CASSPTNTGELFF.

The V gene is TRBV28, the J gene TRBJ1-1; possible D gene TRBD1, 5 bases. This CDR3 contains 15 residues. Germline lookup yields CDR1 MDHEN and CDR2 SYDVKM. V was trimmed by 6 bases and J by 3 bases, leaving 17 bases between them. The CDR3 nucleotides read TGTGCCAGCAGCGACCAACACAGGTTTGACACTGAAGCTTTCTTT. This gives the protein CASSDQHRFDTEAFF.

This clone was observed a few times. The gene calls are TRBV19 and TRBJ1-2; D is perhaps TRBD1 (5 bases). There are 13 residues in the CDR3. V gave up 6 bases and J gave up 4 bases, with 12 bases separating them. Germline V gene lookup returns CDR1 LNHDA and CDR2 SQIVND (reference sequence). For the CDR3, the DNA is TGTGCCAGTAGCATGACAGTGATCTATGGCTACACCTTC. This codes for CASSMTVIYGYTF.

The gene calls are TRBV27 and TRBJ1-5, with a tentative D call TRBD1 (5 bases). The CDR3 extends over 17 amino acids. Germline values: CDR1 MNHEY, CDR2 SMNVEV (reference sequence). V gave up 5 bases and J gave up 6 bases, with 23 bases separating them. DNA of the CDR3: TGTGCCAGCAGTCCTACGACGGGGGACGTCTGGGGTCAGCCCCAGCATTTT. Its protein is CASSPTTGDVWGQPQHF.

The CDR3 bases are TGTGCCAGCAGCCAAGAGTCAGGGTTCGACGAGCAGTACTTC. Translation gives CASSQESGFDEQYF. The chain carries TRBV4-2 and TRBJ2-7, with a weak D call TRBD1 (5 bases). Germline V gene data show CDR1 as LGHNA and CDR2 as YNFKEQ. With 0 bases removed from V and 5 bases from J, the gap between germline ends came to 11 bases. The CDR3 has 14 residues.

The chain links TRBV2 to TRBJ2-1; TRBD1 might be the D (6 bases). The V end lost 8 bases, the J end lost 6 bases, and 20 bases lay between the germline ends. Germline loops: CDR1 SNHLY, CDR2 FYNNEI. The CDR3 is made up of 15 amino acids. The CDR3 coding sequence is TGTGCCAGCCCGCCCCGGACAGTGCAAGGCAATGAGCAGTTCTTC. It encodes CASPPRTVQGNEQFF.

This clone has only one observation. The chain uses TRBV7-8 and TRBJ2-2; 7 bases match TRBD1. The germline V gene encodes CDR1 SGHVS and CDR2 FQNEAQ. The length of the CDR3 is 16 residues. V lost 2 bases to trimming and J lost 7 bases; unmatched junction nucleotides: 10. The CDR3 region is CASSLTKTGAVGELFF. The CDR3 bases are TGTGCCAGCAGCTTAACGAAAACAGGGGCAGTCGGGGAGCTGTTTTTT. The full variable domain, completed using reference TRBV7-8 and TRBJ2-2, is GAGVSQSPRYKVAKRGQDVALRCDPISGHVSLFWYQQALGQGPEFLTYFQNEAQLDKSGLPSDRFFAERPEGSVSTLKIQRTQQEDSAVYLCASSLTKTGAVGELFFGEGSRLTVL.

The V gene is TRBV5-6, the J gene TRBJ2-7, with 7 bases lining up with TRBD2. CDR3 size: 14 residues. In germline, CDR1 is SGHDT, CDR2 YYEEEE. V shed 3 bases and J 2 bases; nucleotides not matched to a gene: 5. CDR3 amino acids: CASSSDRGAYEQYF. CDR3 sequence (DNA): TGTGCCAGCAGCTCCGATCGGGGGGCCTACGAGCAGTACTTC.

This sequence joins TRBV3-1 (or the pseudogene TRBV3-2) and TRBJ2-7; TRBD1 aligns across 7 bases. Germline CDR1 is LGHDT and CDR2 is YNNKEL (reference sequence). This CDR3 contains 15 residues. V shed 4 bases, J shed 0 bases, and the junction held 6 bases outside the gene matches. The CDR3 region has the DNA TGTGCCAGCAGCCCCCGAGAGGGGGCCTCCTACGAGCAGTACTTC. Translated, it gives CASSPREGASYEQYF.

V and J are TRBV7-2 and TRBJ1-1; possible D gene TRBD1, 5 bases. The CDR3 consists of 13 residues. V lost 1 base to trimming and J lost 6 bases, with 9 bases between them. The germline V gene has CDR1 SGHTA and CDR2 FQGNSA. DNA for the CDR3: TGTGCCAGCAGCTTAGGGCAACAGGCTGAAGCTTTCTTT. Protein sequence: CASSLGQQAEAFF. Full variable domain (remainder filled in from reference TRBV7-2 and TRBJ1-1): GAGVSQSPSNKVTEKGKDVELRCDPISGHTALYWYRQSLGQGLEFLIYFQGNSAPDKSGLPSDRFSAERTGGSVSTLTIQRTQQEDSAVYLCASSLGQQAEAFFGQGTRLTVV.

The chain recombines TRBV28 with TRBJ2-1; 7 bases match TRBD2. This CDR3 contains 14 residues. V trimming: 5 bases; J trimming: 4 bases; junction bases outside the gene matches: 5. Germline CDR1 is MDHEN and CDR2 is SYDVKM. The CDR3 sequence: CASSSGASYNEQFF. CDR3 nucleotide sequence: TGTGCCAGCAGTAGCGGGGCCTCTTACAATGAGCAGTTCTTC.

This clone was counted a few times. This chain uses TRBV7-9 with TRBJ2-7; D is perhaps TRBD2 (6 bases). CDR1 is SEHNR, CDR2 FQNEAQ, per germline (reference sequence). The CDR3 has 15 amino acids. The V end lost 4 bases, the J end lost 4 bases, and 17 bases lay between the germline ends. CDR3 nucleotide sequence: TGTGCCAGCAGCTCATCCGGGACTCCGGGATACGAGCAGTACTTC. The encoded protein is CASSSSGTPGYEQYF.

This sequence joins TRBV28 and TRBJ2-7, with a tentative D call TRBD2 (5 bases). The CDR3 loop spans 13 amino acids. Between the trimmed V and J ends, which lost 4 bases and 3 bases, there was a span of 10 bases. Germline V CDR1 and CDR2: MDHEN, SYDVKM. For the CDR3, the DNA is TGTGCCAGCAGTTCCGGCGGAGGCTACGAGCAGTACTTC. It is translated as CASSSGGGYEQYF.

The chain couples TRBV3-1 (or the pseudogene TRBV3-2) to TRBJ2-3, with TRBD1 as a possible D gene (6 bases). V lost 3 bases and J lost 0, with 13 bases in between. CDR3 size: 16 residues. The germline V gene has CDR1 LGHDT and CDR2 YNNKEL (reference sequence). This CDR3 reads CASSHARTASTDTQYF. The CDR3 bases are TGTGCCAGCAGCCATGCGAGGACAGCTAGCACAGATACGCAGTATTTT.

The chain has TRBV7-2 and TRBJ2-1; D may be TRBD2 (7 bases). The CDR3 runs 14 residues. Between the trimmed V and J ends, which lost 0 bases and 9 bases, there was a span of 12 bases. Germline CDR1 SGHTA, CDR2 FQGNSA. The CDR3 DNA reads TGTGCCAGCAGCTTAGCGGGGGGGCCCATTGAGCAGTTCTTC. Protein: CASSLAGGPIEQFF. Variable domain in full (rest from reference TRBV7-2 and TRBJ2-1): GAGVSQSPSNKVTEKGKDVELRCDPISGHTALYWYRQSLGQGLEFLIYFQGNSAPDKSGLPSDRFSAERTGGSVSTLTIQRTQQEDSAVYLCASSLAGGPIEQFFGPGTRLTVL.